Following are 26 T cell receptor beta chains from one sample sequenced in a study of cytomegalovirus exposure and HLA in healthy donors. Researchers ran the PCR with 60 Vbeta and 13 Jbeta primers. The protocol was immunoSEQ multiplex PCR, while the TCRdb copy is restricted to in-frame clones and leaves out a portion. The sample contains 100,000 to 120,000 clones, 80% of which appear only once. Source material: PBMCs. These receptors were taken from a woman aged 60-75 years in good health and CMV-seropositive.

The chain recombines TRBV7-9 with TRBJ2-1; TRBD2 aligns across 7 bases. After removal of 6 bases from V and 8 bases from J, the junction contained 7 bases not matched to a gene. The CDR3 is 13 amino acids. Germline CDR1 is SEHNR and CDR2 is FQNEAQ (reference sequence). The CDR3 DNA is TGTGCCAGCAGGCTAATGGGGGGGGATGAGCAGTTCTTC. It is translated as CASRLMGGDEQFF.

The rearrangement uses TRBV7-3 and TRBJ2-1; 7 bases agree with TRBD2. J lost 7 bases, V lost 1 base, and 19 bases had no gene match. This CDR3 has 19 residues. From germline, CDR1 is SGHTA and CDR2 FQGTGA. This CDR3 reads CASSLRAQRREGPGNEQFF. The CDR3 DNA sequence: TGTGCCAGCAGCTTAAGAGCGCAAAGGAGGGAGGGCCCGGGGAATGAGCAGTTCTTC.

V usage is TRBV18 and J usage is TRBJ2-2; maybe TRBD1 (5 bases). V lost 0 bases and J 7 bases, leaving 12 bases between the germline ends. Germline lookup yields CDR1 KGHSH and CDR2 LQKENI. The CDR3 is 15 amino acids. This chain's CDR3 is CASSPPQGFSGELFF. The CDR3 DNA follows: TGTGCCAGCTCACCACCTCAGGGTTTCAGCGGGGAGCTGTTTTTT.

CDR3 in amino acids: CATSRERGGYYEQYF. CDR3 in DNA: TGTGCCACCAGCAGAGAACGAGGCGGTTACTACGAGCAGTACTTC. V usage is TRBV15 and J usage is TRBJ2-7; D not resolved. The CDR3 consists of 15 residues. Trimming stripped 0 bases from V and 3 bases from J, with 12 bases between. CDR1 and CDR2 from the germline V gene are LNHNV and YYDKDF (reference sequence).

The V and J genes are TRBV6-5 and TRBJ2-5; tentatively, D is TRBD1 (5 bases). The CDR3 spans 14 residues. CDR1 and CDR2 (germline): MNHEY, SVGAGI. V dropped 6 bases and J dropped 1 base, with 12 bases sitting between them. CDR3 nucleotide sequence: TGTGCCAGCAGAAGGACACTCCGCCAAGAGACCCAGTACTTC. Protein sequence: CASRRTLRQETQYF.

Notes on this clone: Mismatch with germline at one junction end may stem from a read error. This chain uses TRBV4-2 with TRBJ2-3, with a weak D call TRBD1 (8 bases). Germline lookup yields CDR1 LGHNA and CDR2 YNFKEQ. The CDR3 has 13 residues. The CDR3 here is CASSQDRGDRSFF. As DNA, the CDR3 is TGTGCCAGCAGCCAAGATCGGGGGGACAGGTCTTTTTTT.

V and J are TRBV7-3 and TRBJ2-7; tentative D call: TRBD2 (5 bases). CDR3 size: 17 residues. Trimming removed 0 bases from V and 4 bases from J, with 19 bases in between. CDR1 and CDR2 (germline): SGHTA, FQGTGA. In nucleotides, the CDR3 is TGTGCCAGCAGCTTAACGCCCCCTGCGGGTGGTATGTACGAGCAGTACTTC. It translates to CASSLTPPAGGMYEQYF.

This chain uses TRBV9 with TRBJ2-7; 11 bases are shared with TRBD2. The CDR3 is 15 amino acids. CDR1 and CDR2 (germline): SGDLS, YYNGEE. Trimming cost V 3 bases and J 0 bases; bases outside gene matches: 2. The CDR3 sequence is CASSGLAGGSYEQYF. In DNA, the CDR3 is TGTGCCAGCAGCGGGCTAGCGGGAGGCTCCTACGAGCAGTACTTC.

The J gene is TRBJ1-1, the V gene TRBV7-9, with D unclear. The V end lost 5 bases, the J end lost 2 bases, and 15 bases lay between the germline ends. The CDR3 spans 15 residues. Per germline, CDR1 SEHNR and CDR2 FQNEAQ (reference sequence). As DNA, the CDR3 is TGTGCCAGCAGCGGTAGTCCGGGGAAAAACACTGAAGCTTTCTTT. Protein product: CASSGSPGKNTEAFF.

V is TRBV6-5 and J is TRBJ1-2; TRBD1 agrees at 7 bases. The length of the CDR3 is 16 residues. Germline V gene sequence: CDR1 MNHEY, CDR2 SVGAGI. V lost 2 bases, J lost 4 bases, and 10 bases stayed unmatched. The CDR3 DNA reads as TGTGCCAGCAGTTACCCGAAAGGGGGCCTGGGCTATGGCTACACCTTC. It encodes CASSYPKGGLGYGYTF.

The chain carries TRBV6-5 and TRBJ1-5, with D possibly TRBD1 on 6 matching bases. Germline CDR1 is MNHEY and CDR2 is SVGAGI. V lost 6 bases to trimming and J lost 2 bases, with 14 bases between them. The CDR3 is made up of 15 amino acids. This CDR3 reads CASRRTARGNQPQHF. CDR3 in DNA: TGTGCCAGCAGGCGGACAGCACGGGGCAATCAGCCCCAGCATTTT.

J is TRBJ2-1 and V is TRBV28, with D possibly being TRBD1 (6 bases). Trimming took 7 bases from V and 1 from J, leaving 11 bases between them. The CDR3 is 14 residues long. Germline loops: CDR1 MDHEN, CDR2 SYDVKM. CDR3 sequence reads: CASKERGSYNEQFF. CDR3 nucleotide sequence: TGTGCCAGCAAGGAGAGGGGGTCCTACAATGAGCAGTTCTTC. Variable domain in full (rest from reference TRBV28 and TRBJ2-1): DVKVTQSSRYLVKRTGEKVFLECVQDMDHENMFWYRQDPGLGLRLIYFSYDVKMKEKGDIPEGYSVSREKKERFSLILESASTNQTSMYLCASKERGSYNEQFFGPGTRLTVL.

This chain connects TRBV27 to TRBJ1-6, with 9 bases identical to TRBD1. CDR1 and CDR2 (germline): MNHEY, SMNVEV (reference sequence). The CDR3 is made up of 15 amino acids. Unmatched junction bases numbered 14, after V lost 10 bases and J lost 10 bases. In DNA, the CDR3 is TGTGCCACCCCGGAGACAGGGGGTAGGGACTCACCCCTCCACTTT. Translating gives CATPETGGRDSPLHF.

This clone has just one count. This rearrangement joins TRBV25-1 to TRBJ2-5, with 9 bases matching TRBD2. This CDR3 is built from 15 residues. V shed 2 bases and J 4 bases; nucleotides not matched to a gene: 5. Germline V CDR1 and CDR2: MGHDK, SYGVNS. This CDR3 reads CASSEEAGGGETQYF. The CDR3 region has the DNA TGTGCCAGCAGTGAAGAAGCGGGAGGAGGAGAGACCCAGTACTTC.

This chain joins TRBV11-3 and TRBJ2-7, with 10 nucleotides matching TRBD1. V dropped 4 bases and J dropped 1; count of bases not matched to a gene: 4. The length of the CDR3 is 15 residues. Germline CDR1 is SGHNT and CDR2 is YENEEA. The CDR3 DNA sequence: TGTGCCAGCAGCTCCCCGGGACAGGGGTCCTACGAGCAGTACTTC. It specifies CASSSPGQGSYEQYF.

This sequence joins TRBV7-9 and TRBJ2-2, with a tentative D call TRBD2 (6 bases). Deletions cut 7 bases from V and 2 bases from J, with 14 bases between. Looked up from germline, CDR1 is SEHNR and CDR2 is FQNEAQ (reference sequence). The CDR3 has 15 residues. The CDR3 sequence: CASNTGTRNTGELFF. In nucleotides, the CDR3 is TGTGCCAGCAACACCGGGACTCGTAACACCGGGGAGCTGTTTTTT.

This chain connects TRBV10-3 to TRBJ1-5; possibly TRBD1 for D (5 bases). Deletions cut 0 bases from V and 2 bases from J, with 14 bases between. The CDR3 is 17 residues long. Germline V lookup: CDR1 ENHRY, CDR2 SYGVKD. Written as DNA, the CDR3 is TGTGCCATCAGTGAGTCGGACACAAGCACAGGCAATCAGCCCCAGCATTTT. This codes for CAISESDTSTGNQPQHF.

The chain joins TRBV28 to TRBJ2-7; TRBD1 agrees at 12 bases. V shed 3 bases and J 6 bases; nucleotides not matched to a gene: 6. The germline V gene has CDR1 MDHEN and CDR2 SYDVKM. The CDR3 has 15 residues. Written as DNA, the CDR3 is TGTGCCAGCAGTTTTGGGGACAGGGGGCTTATCGAGCAGTACTTC. Encoded protein: CASSFGDRGLIEQYF.

The V and J genes are TRBV6-5 and TRBJ2-7, with D unclear. The CDR3 runs 16 residues. Per the germline V gene, CDR1 is MNHEY and CDR2 is SVGAGI. V lost 0 bases and J 0 bases, leaving 12 bases between the germline ends. CDR3 amino acids: CASSYSFNSGSYEQYF. CDR3 DNA sequence: TGTGCCAGCAGTTACTCGTTCAACAGTGGCTCCTACGAGCAGTACTTC.

A note on this clone: This may be a read error, as it is one base from a much larger clone. Other nucleotide sequences from this sample produce the same CDR3. This rearrangement joins TRBV27 to TRBJ2-2; D is perhaps TRBD1 (6 bases). The CDR3 extends over 15 amino acids. CDR1 and CDR2 from the germline V gene are MNHEY and SMNVEV (reference sequence). CDR3 loop: CASSKKGVSTGELFF. CDR3 in DNA: TGTGCCAGCAGTAAAAAGGGGGTTTCCACCGGGGAGCTGTTCTTT.

This chain joins TRBV7-9 and TRBJ2-7, with D hard to call. Germline assignment: CDR1 SEHNR and CDR2 FQNEAQ (reference sequence). This CDR3 is built from 12 residues. Trimming left V 1 base short and J 6 bases short, with 7 bases between. The CDR3 protein is CASSLELSEQYF. In DNA form, the CDR3 reads TGTGCCAGCAGCTTAGAGCTGAGCGAGCAGTACTTC.

The V gene is TRBV5-1, the J gene TRBJ1-2; a possible D gene is TRBD1 (6 bases). Germline V CDR1 and CDR2: SGHRS, YFSETQ. The V gene lost 0 bases and the J gene lost 2 bases, with 8 bases spanning the gap. The CDR3 is 14 amino acids. CDR3 sequence: CASSLGQGNYGYTF. DNA for the CDR3: TGCGCCAGCAGCTTGGGGCAGGGGAACTATGGCTACACCTTC.

The genes are TRBV7-2 and TRBJ1-2; D unclear. The V and J ends lost 4 bases and 0 bases respectively, with 9 bases between them. CDR1 and CDR2 from the germline V gene are SGHTA and FQGNSA. The CDR3 is made up of 14 amino acids. CDR3 DNA: TGTGCCAGCAGCTCCTATTTAGCTAACTATGGCTACACCTTC. It specifies CASSSYLANYGYTF.

V and J are TRBV18 and TRBJ2-7; 9 nucleotides align to TRBD2. After removal of 3 bases from V and 4 bases from J, the junction contained 4 bases not matched to a gene. Germline lookup yields CDR1 KGHSH and CDR2 LQKENI. The length of the CDR3 is 14 residues. The CDR3 region has the DNA TGTGCCAGCTCACCGACCAGCGGGAGGTACGAGCAGTACTTC. Amino acid sequence: CASSPTSGRYEQYF.

The chain has TRBV27 and TRBJ2-7, with 9 bases fitting TRBD2. Trimming took 0 bases from V and 6 from J; bases not matched to a gene: 18. This CDR3 is 19 amino acids long. CDR1 MNHEY and CDR2 SMNVEV come from the germline V gene (reference sequence). The CDR3: CASSLSPLGGGRADSEQYF. The CDR3 region has the DNA TGTGCCAGCAGTTTATCCCCTCTCGGGGGCGGGAGGGCCGATAGCGAGCAGTACTTC.

The CDR3 coding sequence is TGTGCCAGCTCCGAACTGATGGGACTAGCGGTGACCTACGAGCAGTACTTC. This gives the protein CASSELMGLAVTYEQYF. The rearrangement uses TRBV18 and TRBJ2-7; 11 bases are a match to TRBD2. The V and J ends lost 6 bases and 2 bases, in that order; junction bases with no gene match: 12. Looked up from germline, CDR1 is KGHSH and CDR2 is LQKENI. This CDR3 is 17 amino acids long.